The present T cell receptor beta chain was sequenced within a study of blood T cell repertoires in COVID-19. As for the study in general: In each case, the material was cDNA or gDNA derived from T cells, B-cell-depleted T cells, or PBMCs.

Germline V gene sequence: CDR1 ENHRY, CDR2 SYGVKD. Trimming left V 2 bases short and J 0 bases short, with 23 bases between. The CDR3 spans 20 residues. Method: immunoSEQ multiplex PCR; TCRdb's copy keeps in-frame clones and lacks some. The sample carries 290,000 or so clones, 65% to 90% recorded once. The sample was peripheral blood. V and J are TRBV10-3 and TRBJ2-1; the D gene is possibly TRBD2 (6 bases). This clonotype was sampled from a man aged 45 to 65 with active or convalescent COVID-19. The CDR3: CAISELGGLGSRSSYNEQFF. In DNA, the CDR3 is TGTGCCATCAGTGAGCTGGGAGGACTTGGGTCCCGATCCTCCTACAATGAGCAGTTCTTC.